Listed here is a single T cell receptor beta chain. Sequencing used immunoSEQ multiplex PCR; TCRdb keeps in-frame clones, though not all of them. There are about 170,000 clones in the sample; over 85% occur only once, and 4.1% lies in the top ten. In germline, CDR1 is SGHRS, CDR2 YFSETQ. Trimming shortened V by 3 bases and J by 5 bases, and 17 bases separated the two germline ends. The CDR3 loop spans 15 amino acids. This record belongs to a study of control samples from healthy donors and cancer patients. The chain recombines TRBV5-1 with TRBJ2-5; tentatively, D is TRBD2 (5 bases). This clonotype originated in a woman aged 55-70 years in good health. The material sequenced was blood. The CDR3 spells CASSYGLAAQETQYF. The CDR3 nucleotides are TGCGCCAGCAGCTACGGACTCGCCGCCCAGGAGACCCAGTACTTC. Full variable domain (remainder filled in from reference TRBV5-1 and TRBJ2-5): KAGVTQTPRYLIKTRGQQVTLSCSPISGHRSVSWYQQTPGQGLQFLFEYFSETQRNKGNFPGRFSGRQFSNSRSEMNVSTLELGDSALYLCASSYGLAAQETQYFGPGTRLLVL.